This passage covers 5 T cell receptor beta chains from one sample sequenced in a study of blood T cell repertoires in COVID-19. TCRdb's copy holds only in-frame clones and misses some; the assay was immunoSEQ multiplex PCR. The sample yields about 170,000 clones, almost 85% seen once. The source material was peripheral blood. The receptors stem from a woman older than 75 with COVID-19, enrolled during active disease.

As for this clone: A junction end diverges from the germline sequence, so it may reflect a read error. The J gene is TRBJ2-1, the V gene TRBV19; D remains unclear. The germline CDR1 and CDR2 sequences are LNHDA and SQIVND (reference sequence). The CDR3 has 15 residues. The CDR3 sequence is CASRIDTSSYNEQFF. DNA of the CDR3: TGTGCCAGTAGGATAGACACGAGCTCCTACAATGAGCAGTTCTTC.

This chain links TRBV19 with TRBJ2-2, with a weak D call TRBD2 (5 bases). The V gene's germline CDR1 is LNHDA and CDR2 SQIVND (reference sequence). Deletions cut 3 bases from V and 0 bases from J, with 11 bases between. This CDR3 is built from 16 residues. The CDR3 nucleotides read TGTGCCAGTAGTATTTCTGTCGGGGCGAACACCGGGGAGCTGTTTTTT. This encodes CASSISVGANTGELFF. Variable domain in full (rest from reference TRBV19 and TRBJ2-2): DGGITQSPKYLFRKEGQNVTLSCEQNLNHDAMYWYRQDPGQGLRLIYYSQIVNDFQKGDIAEGYSVSREKKESFPLTVTSAQKNPTAFYLCASSISVGANTGELFFGEGSRLTVL.

This chain joins TRBV10-3 and TRBJ1-1; 7 nucleotides match TRBD1. Germline V lookup: CDR1 ENHRY, CDR2 SYGVKD. With V trimmed by 5 bases and J by 0 bases, 3 bases remained unmatched. The CDR3 extends over 14 amino acids. Here the CDR3 DNA reads TGTGCCATCAGTAGACAGGGACTGAACACTGAAGCTTTCTTT. Translation: CAISRQGLNTEAFF.

This chain links TRBV13 with TRBJ2-1, with 10 bases that match TRBD1. Germline loops: CDR1 PRHDT, CDR2 FYEKMQ (reference sequence). The J segment lost 7 bases and the V segment lost 5 bases, leaving 5 bases of the junction unmatched. CDR3 length: 14 residues. CDR3 protein: CASSPRQGANEQFF. The CDR3 DNA follows: TGTGCCAGCAGCCCAAGACAGGGGGCGAATGAGCAGTTCTTC.

The chain has TRBV24-1 and TRBJ1-1, with D possibly being TRBD1 (5 bases). CDR3 length equals 15 residues. Trimming pared 0 bases from V and 3 bases from J, leaving 10 bases between. Germline CDR1 reads KGHDR; CDR2 reads SFDVKD. DNA for the CDR3: TGTGCCACCAGTGATTTGCCTACGGGGGACACTGAAGCTTTCTTT. Translating gives CATSDLPTGDTEAFF.